The rows below give T cell receptor beta chains drawn from one sample of a study of T cell responses to AZD1222 COVID-19 vaccine. Repertoires were generated with immunoSEQ multiplex PCR, while TCRdb's copy carries only in-frame clones and drops some. The sample carries some 94,000 clones, around nine tenths recorded once. The starting material was peripheral blood, obtained on day 0 of AZD1222 vaccination. These TCRs come from an adult in good health. Both conserved end residues are part of each CDR3. The order of the fields is CDR3 DNA, CDR3 protein, D gene, clone size, V gene, J gene. A D gene is named only where the DNA matches it firmly. Clone size is given for some rows only: seen once, a few or many times, or a class if the clone is expanded.

cdr3_nt: TGTGCCAGCAGTAGGGCAGGGAGGGAGACCCAGTACTTC
cdr3_aa: CASSRAGRETQYF
d_call: .
clone_size: .
v_call: TRBV28
j_call: TRBJ2-5

cdr3_nt: TGTGCCAGCAGCTTAAGGACAGGGCCTCCGAGGACTGAAGCTTTCTTT
cdr3_aa: CASSLRTGPPRTEAFF
d_call: TRBD1
clone_size: .
v_call: TRBV7-9
j_call: TRBJ1-1

cdr3_nt: TGTGCCAGCTGCCCCCGGGGATATGACAATGAGCAGTTCTTC
cdr3_aa: CASCPRGYDNEQFF
d_call: .
clone_size: .
v_call: TRBV21-1
j_call: TRBJ2-1

cdr3_nt: TGTGCCAGCAGTTTAGTAGGGAGATCCTCCCCTTTCTACAATGAGCAGTTCTTC
cdr3_aa: CASSLVGRSSPFYNEQFF
d_call: .
clone_size: .
v_call: TRBV27
j_call: TRBJ2-1

cdr3_nt: TGTGCCAGCAGCGAGACGGGGCGCAGGGCGGATAGCTACACCTTC
cdr3_aa: CASSETGRRADSYTF
d_call: .
clone_size: once
v_call: TRBV6-4
j_call: TRBJ1-2

cdr3_nt: TGTGCCATCAGCCGAGGACTAGCGGGAGGCGGAGAGACCCAGTACTTC
cdr3_aa: CAISRGLAGGGETQYF
d_call: TRBD2
clone_size: .
v_call: TRBV10-3
j_call: TRBJ2-5

cdr3_nt: TGTGCCAGTAGAGTACAGGGATGGGGCGGGGAGCTGTTTTTT
cdr3_aa: CASRVQGWGGELFF
d_call: .
clone_size: .
v_call: TRBV19
j_call: TRBJ2-2

cdr3_nt: TGTGCCAGCAGTTCCCGTGGGGGCTACACCTTC
cdr3_aa: CASSSRGGYTF
d_call: .
clone_size: few
v_call: TRBV11-2
j_call: TRBJ1-2

cdr3_nt: TGTGCCAGCAGCTTATCGGCGGAAACTGGAAACACCATATATTTT
cdr3_aa: CASSLSAETGNTIYF
d_call: .
clone_size: .
v_call: TRBV7-3
j_call: TRBJ1-3

cdr3_nt: TGTGCCATCAGTGAGAGCGGGGGGCTCACAGATACGCAGTATTTT
cdr3_aa: CAISESGGLTDTQYF
d_call: TRBD2
clone_size: .
v_call: TRBV10-3
j_call: TRBJ2-3

cdr3_nt: TGTGCCAGCAGTGATATATACGAGCAGTACTTC
cdr3_aa: CASSDIYEQYF
d_call: .
clone_size: .
v_call: TRBV6-1
j_call: TRBJ2-7

cdr3_nt: TGTGCCAGCAGCTCATGGGAGAACACCATATATTTT
cdr3_aa: CASSSWENTIYF
d_call: .
clone_size: .
v_call: TRBV3-1/TRBV3-2
j_call: TRBJ1-3

cdr3_nt: TGTGCAAGTCGCTCCCTCCCCTACAACTCAACTAATGAAAAACTGTTTTTT
cdr3_aa: CASRSLPYNSTNEKLFF
d_call: .
clone_size: once
v_call: TRBV12-2
j_call: TRBJ1-4

cdr3_nt: TGCGCCAGCAGCCAAGATAGGTGGAACAGGAAAGAAAAACTGTTTTTT
cdr3_aa: CASSQDRWNRKEKLFF
d_call: .
clone_size: .
v_call: TRBV4-1
j_call: TRBJ1-4

cdr3_nt: TGTGCCAGCAGTACCTCGCGGGGCTATAATGAAAAACTGTTTTTT
cdr3_aa: CASSTSRGYNEKLFF
d_call: .
clone_size: .
v_call: TRBV6-5
j_call: TRBJ1-4

cdr3_nt: TGTGCCAGTAGTATGAAGGACGGAGACTATGGCTACACCTTC
cdr3_aa: CASSMKDGDYGYTF
d_call: .
clone_size: once
v_call: TRBV19
j_call: TRBJ1-2

cdr3_nt: TGTGCCAGCAGCCCAGCTGGGGGGGCTCTCTCTGAAGCTTTCTTT
cdr3_aa: CASSPAGGALSEAFF
d_call: .
clone_size: .
v_call: TRBV7-9
j_call: TRBJ1-1

cdr3_nt: TGTGCCAGCAGTCTCAGTGGCGAGCAGTACTTC
cdr3_aa: CASSLSGEQYF
d_call: .
clone_size: .
v_call: TRBV6-5
j_call: TRBJ2-7

cdr3_nt: TGTGCCAACAAGGCCCGGGCCAATGAGCAGTTCTTC
cdr3_aa: CANKARANEQFF
d_call: .
clone_size: .
v_call: TRBV12-1
j_call: TRBJ2-1

cdr3_nt: TGTGCCAGCAGTTTACGCAGGATGGTCTACGAGCAGTACTTC
cdr3_aa: CASSLRRMVYEQYF
d_call: .
clone_size: .
v_call: TRBV27
j_call: TRBJ2-7

cdr3_nt: TGTGCCAGCAGCCAAGATAAGCACACCGGGGAGCTGTTTTTT
cdr3_aa: CASSQDKHTGELFF
d_call: .
clone_size: .
v_call: TRBV4-2
j_call: TRBJ2-2

cdr3_nt: TGTGCCAGCAGCTACGGACAGGCTGCTAACTATGGCTACACCTTC
cdr3_aa: CASSYGQAANYGYTF
d_call: TRBD1
clone_size: .
v_call: TRBV7-9
j_call: TRBJ1-2

cdr3_nt: TGTGCCAGCAGCCAAAACAGCGGGGCAGGGTCGAACTATGGCTACACCTTC
cdr3_aa: CASSQNSGAGSNYGYTF
d_call: .
clone_size: once
v_call: TRBV4-2
j_call: TRBJ1-2

cdr3_nt: TGCGCCAGCAGCCAAGGGGGGACAGCTAATGAAAAACTGTTTTTT
cdr3_aa: CASSQGGTANEKLFF
d_call: TRBD1
clone_size: once
v_call: TRBV4-1
j_call: TRBJ1-4

cdr3_nt: TGTGCCAGCAGCTTTTCGCCGTTGACTGAAGCTTTCTTT
cdr3_aa: CASSFSPLTEAFF
d_call: .
clone_size: .
v_call: TRBV12-3/TRBV12-4
j_call: TRBJ1-1

cdr3_nt: TGTGCCAGCAGCCGACTAGCGGGGGGGTATTACAATGAGCAGTTCTTC
cdr3_aa: CASSRLAGGYYNEQFF
d_call: TRBD2
clone_size: once
v_call: TRBV2
j_call: TRBJ2-1

cdr3_nt: TGTGCCAGCAGGACAAGCCAAGAGACCCAGTACTTC
cdr3_aa: CASRTSQETQYF
d_call: .
clone_size: .
v_call: TRBV27
j_call: TRBJ2-5

cdr3_nt: TGTGCCAGCAGCTCCCAAGCGGGAGCCGAGCAGTACTTC
cdr3_aa: CASSSQAGAEQYF
d_call: TRBD2
clone_size: .
v_call: TRBV11-3
j_call: TRBJ2-7

cdr3_nt: TGTGCCATCAGGACCGACAGGGATGAGCAGTTCTTC
cdr3_aa: CAIRTDRDEQFF
d_call: TRBD1
clone_size: once
v_call: TRBV10-3
j_call: TRBJ2-1

cdr3_nt: TGCGCCAGCAGTTGGGACATCCTTAACACTGAAGCTTTCTTT
cdr3_aa: CASSWDILNTEAFF
d_call: .
clone_size: .
v_call: TRBV5-1
j_call: TRBJ1-1

cdr3_nt: TGCAGCGTTGAACAACAGGGTATTAACTATGGCTACACCTTC
cdr3_aa: CSVEQQGINYGYTF
d_call: .
clone_size: once
v_call: TRBV29-1
j_call: TRBJ1-2

cdr3_nt: TGCAGCGTCACCCCGCGGGGGGGCTCTGGAAACACCATATATTTT
cdr3_aa: CSVTPRGGSGNTIYF
d_call: .
clone_size: .
v_call: TRBV29-1
j_call: TRBJ1-3

cdr3_nt: TGTGCCAGTAGTAATAGCGGGAGTATGGGTGAGACCCAGTACTTC
cdr3_aa: CASSNSGSMGETQYF
d_call: TRBD2
clone_size: .
v_call: TRBV19
j_call: TRBJ2-5

cdr3_nt: TGCGCCAGCAGCAAGACAGGGGGCTCAACCTCCTACAATGAGCAGTTCTTC
cdr3_aa: CASSKTGGSTSYNEQFF
d_call: TRBD1
clone_size: .
v_call: TRBV5-1
j_call: TRBJ2-1

cdr3_nt: TGTGCCAGCAGCTTTCCGCGGGTCAATGAGCAGTTCTTC
cdr3_aa: CASSFPRVNEQFF
d_call: .
clone_size: .
v_call: TRBV5-5
j_call: TRBJ2-1

cdr3_nt: TGTGCCAGCAGCCAAGATCTAGGGGCGGCCCAGCATTTT
cdr3_aa: CASSQDLGAAQHF
d_call: .
clone_size: .
v_call: TRBV3-1/TRBV3-2
j_call: TRBJ1-5

cdr3_nt: TGCGCCAGCAGCCAAATAACGACGGGTAACTATGGCTACACCTTC
cdr3_aa: CASSQITTGNYGYTF
d_call: .
clone_size: .
v_call: TRBV4-1
j_call: TRBJ1-2

cdr3_nt: TGTGCCAGCAGCTTAGATCAGGGAAATCAGCCCCAGCATTTT
cdr3_aa: CASSLDQGNQPQHF
d_call: .
clone_size: .
v_call: TRBV7-2
j_call: TRBJ1-5

cdr3_nt: TGTGCCAGCAGCGTAGGACAGCTCACTGAAGCTTTCTTT
cdr3_aa: CASSVGQLTEAFF
d_call: .
clone_size: .
v_call: TRBV9
j_call: TRBJ1-1

cdr3_nt: TGTGCCAGCAGTCGGGAAGGACTAGCGGGGTACACCGGGGAGCTGTTTTTT
cdr3_aa: CASSREGLAGYTGELFF
d_call: TRBD2
clone_size: .
v_call: TRBV6-4
j_call: TRBJ2-2

cdr3_nt: TGCGCCAGCAGCTCCACAGGGGCTGATCAGCCCCAGCATTTT
cdr3_aa: CASSSTGADQPQHF
d_call: TRBD1
clone_size: .
v_call: TRBV5-1
j_call: TRBJ1-5

cdr3_nt: TGTGCCTGGAGGAGACAGGGGTCGAACTATGGCTACACCTTC
cdr3_aa: CAWRRQGSNYGYTF
d_call: TRBD1
clone_size: .
v_call: TRBV30
j_call: TRBJ1-2

cdr3_nt: TGTGCCAGCAGTAACGGACGTAGCGCTCAGTTCTTC
cdr3_aa: CASSNGRSAQFF
d_call: .
clone_size: .
v_call: TRBV27
j_call: TRBJ2-1

cdr3_nt: TGTGCCAGTAGTATCCGCCAGGGAAGCTACGAGCAGTACTTC
cdr3_aa: CASSIRQGSYEQYF
d_call: .
clone_size: .
v_call: TRBV19
j_call: TRBJ2-7

cdr3_nt: TGTGCCAGCAGTCAGCCAGGGGTTCCTGAAGCTTTCTTT
cdr3_aa: CASSQPGVPEAFF
d_call: .
clone_size: .
v_call: TRBV3-1/TRBV3-2
j_call: TRBJ1-1

cdr3_nt: TGTGCCAGCAGCTTAAACCTGCCGGGAGATGGCTACACCTTC
cdr3_aa: CASSLNLPGDGYTF
d_call: .
clone_size: .
v_call: TRBV11-1
j_call: TRBJ1-2

cdr3_nt: TGTGCCAGCGGGAGGGGACTAGCAATCGATGAGCAGTTCTTC
cdr3_aa: CASGRGLAIDEQFF
d_call: TRBD2
clone_size: .
v_call: TRBV27
j_call: TRBJ2-1

cdr3_nt: TGTGCCAGCAGCTTAGATCTTCGGGGGAATGGCTACACCTTC
cdr3_aa: CASSLDLRGNGYTF
d_call: .
clone_size: .
v_call: TRBV11-2
j_call: TRBJ1-2

cdr3_nt: TGTGCCAGCACCCCCCCAGCGAACACCGGGGAGCTGTTTTTT
cdr3_aa: CASTPPANTGELFF
d_call: .
clone_size: .
v_call: TRBV7-9
j_call: TRBJ2-2

cdr3_nt: TGTGCCAGCAGTTTAATCCCTCCGAGCTCTGGAAACACCATATATTTT
cdr3_aa: CASSLIPPSSGNTIYF
d_call: .
clone_size: once
v_call: TRBV27
j_call: TRBJ1-3

cdr3_nt: TGTGCCAGTAGCCGCGAGTATCGGTCACCCCTCCACTTT
cdr3_aa: CASSREYRSPLHF
d_call: .
clone_size: .
v_call: TRBV19
j_call: TRBJ1-6

cdr3_nt: TGTGCCAGCAGTTACAAACAGGGGCCCGCTGGGGCCAACGTCCTGACTTTC
cdr3_aa: CASSYKQGPAGANVLTF
d_call: TRBD1
clone_size: .
v_call: TRBV6-2/TRBV6-3
j_call: TRBJ2-6

cdr3_nt: TGTGCCAGCAGCTCGGGACCATTCTCCTACAATGAGCAGTTCTTC
cdr3_aa: CASSSGPFSYNEQFF
d_call: .
clone_size: .
v_call: TRBV7-2
j_call: TRBJ2-1

cdr3_nt: TGTGCCAGCAGCGTAGGACAGTTGGGAAACACCATATATTTT
cdr3_aa: CASSVGQLGNTIYF
d_call: .
clone_size: .
v_call: TRBV9
j_call: TRBJ1-3

cdr3_nt: TGTGCCATCAGTGTGAGGAGCCAGTCCTATAATTCACCCCTCCACTTT
cdr3_aa: CAISVRSQSYNSPLHF
d_call: .
clone_size: .
v_call: TRBV10-3
j_call: TRBJ1-6

cdr3_nt: TGTGCCAGCAGTTTAGTGGTAGATGGAAACACCATATATTTT
cdr3_aa: CASSLVVDGNTIYF
d_call: .
clone_size: .
v_call: TRBV28
j_call: TRBJ1-3

cdr3_nt: TGTGCCAGCAGTCCCGGAACCTCAGGGTCGACCGGCTACACCTTC
cdr3_aa: CASSPGTSGSTGYTF
d_call: .
clone_size: .
v_call: TRBV27
j_call: TRBJ1-2

cdr3_nt: TGTGCCAGCAGCCCTAGGACAGACAATGAGCAGTTCTTC
cdr3_aa: CASSPRTDNEQFF
d_call: .
clone_size: .
v_call: TRBV4-2
j_call: TRBJ2-1

cdr3_nt: TGCAGTGCTAGTGTGGGACTAGCGGGCCTCGGCACCGGGGAGCTGTTTTTT
cdr3_aa: CSASVGLAGLGTGELFF
d_call: TRBD2
clone_size: .
v_call: TRBV20-1
j_call: TRBJ2-2

cdr3_nt: TGCGCCAGCAGCTGGACTAGCGGCAACAATGAGCAGTTCTTC
cdr3_aa: CASSWTSGNNEQFF
d_call: TRBD2
clone_size: .
v_call: TRBV5-1
j_call: TRBJ2-1